The subject of this entry is one TCR beta chain. Germline CDR1 SGHVS, CDR2 FNYEAQ. The germline V and J ends were trimmed by 4 bases and 0 bases, with 16 bases remaining between them. There are 17 residues in the CDR3. The data were obtained in a study of STAT5B mutations in CD4+ large granular lymphocyte leukemia. The repertoire was sequenced with immunoSEQ multiplex PCR; TCRdb's copy has only in-frame clones and lacks some. The table has tens of thousands of clones, 81% seen once. Control samples were healthy donors' buffy coats. The gene calls are TRBV7-6 and TRBJ1-3; D might be TRBD1 (5 bases). The sequence derives from a human donor in good health. The sequencing sample was made of CD4+ T cells from blood buffy coats. The CDR3 DNA reads as TGTGCCAGCAGCTCTGCCGGGACGCAGATCTCTGGAAACACCATATATTTT. It specifies CASSSAGTQISGNTIYF.